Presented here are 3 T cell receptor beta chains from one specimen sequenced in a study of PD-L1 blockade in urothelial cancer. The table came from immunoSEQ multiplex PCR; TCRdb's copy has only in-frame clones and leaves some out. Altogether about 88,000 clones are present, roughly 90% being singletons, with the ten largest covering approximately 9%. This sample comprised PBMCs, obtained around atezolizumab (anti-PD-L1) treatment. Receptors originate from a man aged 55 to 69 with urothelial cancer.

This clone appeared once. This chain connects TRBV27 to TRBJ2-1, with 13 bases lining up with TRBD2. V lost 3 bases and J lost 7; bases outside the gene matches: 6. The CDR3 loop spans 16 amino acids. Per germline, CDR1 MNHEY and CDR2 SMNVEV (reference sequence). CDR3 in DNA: TGTGCCAGCAGTTTCCTCGGGACTAGCGGGATAAATGAGCAGTTCTTC. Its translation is CASSFLGTSGINEQFF.

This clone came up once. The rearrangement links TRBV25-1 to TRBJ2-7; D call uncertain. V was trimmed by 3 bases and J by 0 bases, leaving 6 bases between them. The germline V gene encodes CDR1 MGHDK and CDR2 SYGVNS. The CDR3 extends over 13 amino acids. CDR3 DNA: TGTGCCAGCAGTGATCCCAGCTCCTACGAGCAGTACTTC. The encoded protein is CASSDPSSYEQYF.

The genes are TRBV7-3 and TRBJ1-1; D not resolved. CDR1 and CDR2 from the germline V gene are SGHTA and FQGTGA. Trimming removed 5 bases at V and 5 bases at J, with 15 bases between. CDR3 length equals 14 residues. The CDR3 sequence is CASSQLGSVTEAFF. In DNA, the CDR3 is TGTGCCAGCAGCCAACTAGGTTCGGTGACTGAAGCTTTCTTT.